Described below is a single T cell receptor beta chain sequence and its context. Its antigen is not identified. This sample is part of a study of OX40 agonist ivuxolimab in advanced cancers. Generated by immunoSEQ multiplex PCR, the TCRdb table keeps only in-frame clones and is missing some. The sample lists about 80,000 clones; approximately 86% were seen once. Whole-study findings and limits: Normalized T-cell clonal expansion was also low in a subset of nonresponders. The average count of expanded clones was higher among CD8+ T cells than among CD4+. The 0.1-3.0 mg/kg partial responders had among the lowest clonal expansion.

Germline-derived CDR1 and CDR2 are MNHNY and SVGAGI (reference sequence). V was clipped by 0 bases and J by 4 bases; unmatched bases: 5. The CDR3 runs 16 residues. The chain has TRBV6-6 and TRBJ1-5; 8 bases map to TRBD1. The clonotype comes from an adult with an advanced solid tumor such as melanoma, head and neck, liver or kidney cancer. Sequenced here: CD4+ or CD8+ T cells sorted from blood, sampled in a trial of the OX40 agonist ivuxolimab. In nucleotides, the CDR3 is TGTGCCAGCAGTTACTCGACAGGGGAGTCGAATCAGCCCCAGCATTTT. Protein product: CASSYSTGESNQPQHF.